This T cell receptor beta chain was recovered during a study of T-cell reconstitution after alpha-beta-depleted transplantation in children (dated by TCRdb to about 2016). Context from the whole study: Using TCR repertoire profiling, the study quantitatively followed how T-cell immune reconstitution unfolded in children after TCRalphabeta/CD19-depleted allogeneic hematopoietic cell transplantation. The research as a whole found: Over the following months the frequencies of hyperexpanded clones went down, and after one year T-cell counts and TCRbeta diversity were mostly credited to newly produced T cells. In some patients, the high TCRbeta diversity seen at day 60 was put down to recipient T cells and intrathymic progenitors that had survived conditioning. About two months after transplant, the apparently early recovery of alphabetaT-cell counts reportedly depended on just several hundred clones that had expanded rapidly and came from non-depleted graft cells.

This sample's treatment or condition label indicates: allogeneic hematopoietic cell transplantation with graft depleted of TCRalphabeta T cells and CD19 B cells. The transplant recipients were children given TCRalphabeta/CD19-depleted allogeneic hematopoietic cell grafts. The germline ends are 10 bases apart after V is trimmed by 5 bases and J by 1 base. There are 14 amino acids in the CDR3, from cysteine to phenylalanine inclusive. The sequence is cut down to CDR3 DNA, 42 bases in frame from base 1. From a lookup of the germline V gene (reference sequence), CDR1 and CDR2 are MNHEY and SMNVEV. Library method: PCR. TCRdb records Illumina HiSeq 2500 as the sequencer. TCR libraries were prepared with molecular barcoding, using unique molecular identifiers to normalize TCRbeta repertoire quantification. The public reads were reprocessed in TCRdb via fastp at Q25 and MiXCR, keeping in-frame beta chains. All rows with the same CDR3 protein become a single entry with the most common DNA and genes. The sample records about 200,000 distinct CDR3 sequences, 5.5% to 7% of which are singletons. Around 5% of the sample is held by the ten biggest clonotypes.

On this clonotype: It lacks a known antigen. The sample holds no much larger clone one base away, and base qualities are not on file.

The chain is made from TRBV27 and TRBJ2-3, with a weak D call of TRBD2 (5 bases match). This TCR derives from a boy aged 2 to 10 with acute lymphoblastic leukemia, due to receive a stem cell transplant. Material: PBMCs, obtained before TCRalphabeta/CD19-depleted stem cell transplant. The CDR3 reads as follows: CASSGVRGTDTQYF. The DNA sequence reads TGTGCCAGCAGTGGGGTGAGGGGCACAGATACGCAGTATTTT.